Below are 3 T cell receptor beta chains sequenced from a single sample in a study of T cell responses to AZD1222 COVID-19 vaccine. Sequenced by immunoSEQ multiplex PCR; TCRdb stores in-frame clones only, minus some. The sample has roughly 60,000 clones, 84% seen once. Sequences were derived from peripheral blood, sampled on day 0 of AZD1222 vaccination. These receptors all stem from an adult in good health.

This chain links TRBV5-1 with TRBJ2-4, with 10 positions matching TRBD2. The germline gives CDR1 SGHRS, CDR2 YFSETQ. The V segment lost 4 bases and the J segment 7 bases; nucleotides outside the gene matches: 5. This CDR3 region has 14 residues. The chain's CDR3 is CASSPGTSVNIQYF. CDR3 bases: TGCGCCAGCAGCCCCGGGACTAGCGTGAACATTCAGTACTTC.

The chain is built from TRBV19 and TRBJ1-6, with D possibly matching TRBD1 (5 bases). The CDR3 runs 13 residues. The V gene's germline CDR1 is LNHDA and CDR2 SQIVND (reference sequence). V shed 10 bases and J shed 6 bases, with 13 bases lying between them. The CDR3 DNA reads as TGTGCCACTGGGGCTTTTAGTAATTCACCCCTCCACTTT. Its translation: CATGAFSNSPLHF.

The chain uses TRBV7-2 and TRBJ2-1; tentative D call: TRBD1 (6 bases). This CDR3 has 15 amino acids. V lost 5 bases, J lost 6 bases, and 17 bases lay in between. Germline CDR1 SGHTA, CDR2 FQGNSA. CDR3 region: CASSPTGMGFNEQFF. Written as DNA, the CDR3 is TGTGCCAGCAGCCCCACAGGGATGGGTTTCAATGAGCAGTTCTTC. The whole variable domain, filled in from reference TRBV7-2 and TRBJ2-1, reads GAGVSQSPSNKVTEKGKDVELRCDPISGHTALYWYRQSLGQGLEFLIYFQGNSAPDKSGLPSDRFSAERTGGSVSTLTIQRTQQEDSAVYLCASSPTGMGFNEQFFGPGTRLTVL.